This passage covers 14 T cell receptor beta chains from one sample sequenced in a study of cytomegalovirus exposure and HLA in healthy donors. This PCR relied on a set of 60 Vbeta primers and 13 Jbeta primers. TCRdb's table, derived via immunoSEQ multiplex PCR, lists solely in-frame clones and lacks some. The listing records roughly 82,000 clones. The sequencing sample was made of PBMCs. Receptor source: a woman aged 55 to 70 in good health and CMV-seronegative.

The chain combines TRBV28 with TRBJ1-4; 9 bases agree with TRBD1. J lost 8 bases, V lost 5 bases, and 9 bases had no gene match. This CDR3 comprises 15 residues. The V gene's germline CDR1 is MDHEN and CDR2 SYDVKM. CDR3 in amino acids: CASSPLDRGGEKLFF. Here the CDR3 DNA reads TGTGCCAGCAGTCCACTCGACAGGGGGGGCGAAAAACTGTTTTTT. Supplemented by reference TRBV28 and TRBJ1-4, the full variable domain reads DVKVTQSSRYLVKRTGEKVFLECVQDMDHENMFWYRQDPGLGLRLIYFSYDVKMKEKGDIPEGYSVSREKKERFSLILESASTNQTSMYLCASSPLDRGGEKLFFGSGTQLSVL.

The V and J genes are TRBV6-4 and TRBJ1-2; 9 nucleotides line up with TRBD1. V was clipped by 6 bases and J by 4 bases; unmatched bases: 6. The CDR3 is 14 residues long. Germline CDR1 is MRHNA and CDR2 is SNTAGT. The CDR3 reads CASREGQGGYGYTF. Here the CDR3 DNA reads TGTGCCAGCAGGGAGGGACAGGGCGGCTATGGCTACACCTTC.

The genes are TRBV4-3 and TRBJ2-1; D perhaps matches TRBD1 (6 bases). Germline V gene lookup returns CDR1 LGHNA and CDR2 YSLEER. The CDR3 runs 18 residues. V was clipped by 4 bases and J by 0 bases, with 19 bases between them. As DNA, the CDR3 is TGCGCCAGCAGCCCTCAAGGCGGACAGCGAAGCTCCTACAATGAGCAGTTCTTC. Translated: CASSPQGGQRSSYNEQFF.

The CDR3 here is CASRVGGDSYNEQFF. The CDR3 region has the DNA TGTGCCAGTAGGGTAGGGGGGGACTCCTACAATGAGCAGTTCTTC. The genes are TRBV19 and TRBJ2-1; weak D call: TRBD2 (7 bases). CDR1 is LNHDA, CDR2 SQIVND, per germline (reference sequence). The CDR3 is 15 residues long. Trimming removed 6 bases at V and 0 bases at J, with 12 bases between.

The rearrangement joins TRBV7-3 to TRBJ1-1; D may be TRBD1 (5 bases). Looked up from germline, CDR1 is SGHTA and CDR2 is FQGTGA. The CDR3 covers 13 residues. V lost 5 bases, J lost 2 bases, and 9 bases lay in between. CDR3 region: CASSETANTEAFF. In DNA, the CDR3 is TGTGCCAGCAGCGAGACAGCTAACACTGAAGCTTTCTTT. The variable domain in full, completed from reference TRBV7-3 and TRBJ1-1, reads GAGVSQTPSNKVTEKGKYVELRCDPISGHTALYWYRQSLGQGPEFLIYFQGTGAADDSGLPNDRFFAVRPEGSVSTLKIQRTERGDSAVYLCASSETANTEAFFGQGTRLTVV.

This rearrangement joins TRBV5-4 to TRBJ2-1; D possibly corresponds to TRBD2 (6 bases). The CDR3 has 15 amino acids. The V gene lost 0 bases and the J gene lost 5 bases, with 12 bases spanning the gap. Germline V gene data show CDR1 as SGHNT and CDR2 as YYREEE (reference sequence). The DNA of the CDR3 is TGTGCCAGCAGCTTGGCGGGACTGTACCACAATGAGCAGTTCTTC. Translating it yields CASSLAGLYHNEQFF.

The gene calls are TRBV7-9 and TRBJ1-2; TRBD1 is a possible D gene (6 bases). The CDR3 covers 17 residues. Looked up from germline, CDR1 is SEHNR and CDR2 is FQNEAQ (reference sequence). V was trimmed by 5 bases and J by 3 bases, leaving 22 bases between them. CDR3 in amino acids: CASSPFPDAGADYGYTF. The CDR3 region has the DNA TGTGCCAGCAGCCCATTTCCCGATGCGGGGGCCGACTATGGCTACACCTTC.

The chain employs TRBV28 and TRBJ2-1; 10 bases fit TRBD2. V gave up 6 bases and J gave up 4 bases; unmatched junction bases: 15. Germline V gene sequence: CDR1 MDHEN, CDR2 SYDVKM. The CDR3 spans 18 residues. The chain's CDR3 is CASSPRLAGFTIYNEQFF. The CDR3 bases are TGTGCCAGCAGCCCACGACTAGCGGGCTTTACTATTTACAATGAGCAGTTCTTC.

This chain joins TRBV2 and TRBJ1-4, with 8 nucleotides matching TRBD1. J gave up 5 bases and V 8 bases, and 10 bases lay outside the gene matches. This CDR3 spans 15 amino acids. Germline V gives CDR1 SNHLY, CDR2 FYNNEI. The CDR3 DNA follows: TGTGCCAGCGGCGGGACAGGCGTCCCCAATGAAAAACTGTTTTTT. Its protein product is CASGGTGVPNEKLFF.

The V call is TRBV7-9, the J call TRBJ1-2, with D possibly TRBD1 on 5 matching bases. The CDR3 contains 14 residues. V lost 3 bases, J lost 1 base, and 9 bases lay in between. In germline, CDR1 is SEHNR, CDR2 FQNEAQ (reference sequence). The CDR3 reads CASSLMGLNYGYTF. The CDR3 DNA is TGTGCCAGCAGCTTGATGGGACTTAACTATGGCTACACCTTC.

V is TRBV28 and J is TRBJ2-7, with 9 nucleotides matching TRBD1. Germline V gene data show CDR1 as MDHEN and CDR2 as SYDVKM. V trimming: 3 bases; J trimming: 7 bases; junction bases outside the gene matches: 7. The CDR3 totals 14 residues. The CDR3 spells CASSFPGQGREQYF. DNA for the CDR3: TGTGCCAGCAGTTTCCCGGGACAGGGTCGGGAGCAGTACTTC. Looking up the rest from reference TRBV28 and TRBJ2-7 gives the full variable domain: DVKVTQSSRYLVKRTGEKVFLECVQDMDHENMFWYRQDPGLGLRLIYFSYDVKMKEKGDIPEGYSVSREKKERFSLILESASTNQTSMYLCASSFPGQGREQYFGPGTRLTVT.

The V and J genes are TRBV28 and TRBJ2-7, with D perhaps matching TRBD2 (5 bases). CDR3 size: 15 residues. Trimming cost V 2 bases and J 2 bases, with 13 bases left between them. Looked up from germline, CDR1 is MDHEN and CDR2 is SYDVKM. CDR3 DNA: TGTGCCAGCAGTTTACTCGCCCGGGGAACCTACGAGCAGTACTTC. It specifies CASSLLARGTYEQYF.

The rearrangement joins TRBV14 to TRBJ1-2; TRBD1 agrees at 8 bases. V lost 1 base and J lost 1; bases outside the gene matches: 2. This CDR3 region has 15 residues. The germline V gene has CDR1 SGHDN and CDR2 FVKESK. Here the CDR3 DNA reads TGTGCCAGCAGCCAAGGGACAGGGATTAACTATGGCTACACCTTC. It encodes CASSQGTGINYGYTF.

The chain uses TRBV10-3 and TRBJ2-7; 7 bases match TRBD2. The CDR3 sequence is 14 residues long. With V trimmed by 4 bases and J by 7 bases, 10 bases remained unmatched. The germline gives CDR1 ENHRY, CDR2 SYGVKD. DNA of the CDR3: TGTGCCATCAGTGTAGTGGGACTACGGGGAGAGCAGTACTTC. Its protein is CAISVVGLRGEQYF.